This T cell receptor beta chain was retrieved from a study of blood T cell repertoires in COVID-19 (dated by TCRdb to 2018 to 2020). As for the study more broadly: Samples covering the acute and convalescent phases of COVID-19 were provided by collaborators in the United States, Italy and Spain. Samples came from the ongoing ImmuneRACE study (first 160 participants) plus 1,254 subjects from 6 global collaborators. Where available, HLA class I and class II types were taken from metadata supplied by the sample provider and were not determined by assay-based typing. The repertoires were released in a freely available public database intended as a resource for research on the immune response to SARS-CoV-2. The prospective study material was composed of cDNA or gDNA derived from T cells, B-cell-depleted T cells, or PBMCs. Deeply sampled blood TCRbeta repertoires from subjects exposed to, actively infected with, or recovered from COVID-19 were included in the dataset. A de-identified subject ID, COVID-19 status, age in years and sex were almost always included in the sample metadata.

Whole blood was collected in K2EDTA tubes by collaborating institutions according to the institutions' own protocols. For TCRbeta analysis, collaborator samples were shipped as frozen whole blood, as isolated PBMCs, or as DNA extracted from either sample type. As concerns this clone: This clone's antigen is unknown. No qualities accompany the bases; no much larger clone lies one base away.

TCRbeta CDR3 regions were amplified from genomic DNA using the immunoSEQ Assay, a bias-controlled multiplex PCR. As for the original processing: The number of nucleated cells in each sample was estimated from the amplification of reference gene primers within the assay. To quantify the absolute abundance of each unique TCRbeta CDR3 rearrangement, sequence reads were collapsed and filtered. Productive Simpson clonality was computed per sample as the square root of Simpson's diversity index over productive rearrangements. The table comes from immuneACCESS by way of TCRdb, which keeps in-frame sequences with V and J called. Part of the clones is missing from these tables; in studies checked, under half for an unresolved V gene and the rest for unknown reasons. D and trimming come from the DNA, and the V and J calls and clone size come from that table. The table for this sample lists 150,000 to 170,000 clones; about 80% of them were counted only once. The top ten clones comprise less than 30% of the sample.

Measured from the cysteine to the phenylalanine, the CDR3 is 12 residues long. Just CDR3 DNA is preserved here, 36 bases in frame from base 1. Cut back by 2 bases and 8 bases, the V and J ends lie 9 bases apart. What the study reported, not specific to this receptor: Clinical and demographic metadata were provided uncurated, with the amount varying by source and participant.

Recombination joined TRBV12-3 or TRBV12-4 with TRBJ1-2; a tentative D call is TRBD1 (5 bases match). The specimen was peripheral blood. This sequence was found in a woman in her sixties with acute or convalescent COVID-19. The nucleotide sequence is TGTGCCAGCAGTTTACGGGGGGAGGGCTACACCTTC. Translated, this is CASSLRGEGYTF.